This T cell receptor beta chain emerged from a study of blood T cell repertoires in COVID-19. Sequencing was performed with immunoSEQ multiplex PCR; in TCRdb, only in-frame clones are kept and a portion is missing. The table shows around 300,000 clones, with 75% to 90% occurring only once. Germline loops: CDR1 SGHRS, CDR2 YFSETQ. This CDR3 region has 18 residues. Losses at the gene ends were 1 base for V and 6 bases for J; bases not matched to a gene: 15. Material: PBMCs or T cells enriched from blood (not recorded which). The genes are TRBV5-1 and TRBJ2-1; TRBD2 matches at 8 bases. The sequence derives from a man aged 30 to 45 who had recovered from COVID-19. The CDR3 DNA follows: TGCGCCAGCAGCTTGCATTGGGCGACCGGGACTAGGTCCAATGAGCAGTTCTTC. This translates into CASSLHWATGTRSNEQFF.